The 30 T cell receptor beta chains presented below share a single source sample, sequenced in a study of T cells after yellow fever vaccination. TCRdb re-derived calls from the 5' RACE reads in MiXCR, one entry per CDR3 protein. The sample has a few hundred thousand distinct CDR3 sequences; approximately 3.2% are singletons. This specimen consisted of CD4+ T cells sorted from PBMCs, obtained 10 days after the yellow fever booster vaccination. The source of these receptors is a man younger than 35 who received the YFV17D yellow fever vaccine.

The chain uses TRBV5-6 and TRBJ1-5, with D possibly TRBD1 on 5 matching bases. Trimming left V 4 bases short and J 5 bases short, with 16 bases between. The germline CDR1 and CDR2 sequences are SGHDT and YYEEEE. The CDR3 runs 15 residues. The CDR3 spells CASSRRGRGDQPQHF. DNA of the CDR3: TGTGCCAGCAGCCGGCGGGGTAGGGGAGATCAGCCCCAGCATTTT.

This chain links TRBV6-1 with TRBJ2-5; D call uncertain. CDR1 and CDR2 from the germline V gene are MNHNS and SASEGT. The length of the CDR3 is 12 residues. Trimming took off 8 bases at V and 5 bases at J, with 12 bases between the two ends. The DNA of the CDR3 is TGTGCCAGCCGCCCGATCGCGGAGACCCAGTACTTC. The encoded protein is CASRPIAETQYF.

This clonotype was picked up many times. V is TRBV20-1 and J is TRBJ2-5, with 14 bases aligning to TRBD2. CDR3 length: 15 amino acids. Germline CDR1 and CDR2: DFQATT and SNEGSKA (reference sequence). The J segment lost 8 bases and the V segment lost 1 base, leaving 6 bases of the junction unmatched. The CDR3 DNA reads as TGCAGTGCTAGAGCTACCGGGACTAGCGGGGGTACCCAGTACTTC. It translates to CSARATGTSGGTQYF.

Here the CDR3 reads CASSLRTSGGETQYF. The CDR3 bases are TGCGCCAGCAGCTTGAGAACTAGCGGGGGGGAGACCCAGTACTTC. The V gene is TRBV5-1, the J gene TRBJ2-5; TRBD2 aligns across 12 bases. The CDR3 has 15 residues. The V gene's germline CDR1 is SGHRS and CDR2 YFSETQ. The trim removed 1 base at V and 5 bases at J, leaving 3 bases unmatched.

This clonotype showed up many times. V and J are TRBV19 and TRBJ1-4; no reliable D call. V was cut by 8 bases and J by 4 bases, with 11 bases left in between. The V gene's germline CDR1 is LNHDA and CDR2 SQIVND (reference sequence). CDR3 length equals 13 residues. The CDR3 DNA sequence: TGTGCCAGTTCCGACCGGATTAATGAAAAACTGTTTTTT. Encoded protein: CASSDRINEKLFF. Combining the CDR3 with reference TRBV19 and TRBJ1-4 gives the whole variable domain DGGITQSPKYLFRKEGQNVTLSCEQNLNHDAMYWYRQDPGQGLRLIYYSQIVNDFQKGDIAEGYSVSREKKESFPLTVTSAQKNPTAFYLCASSDRINEKLFFGSGTQLSVL.

The rearrangement uses TRBV6-6 and TRBJ1-4; D is undetermined. V lost 8 bases and J 8 bases, leaving 18 bases between the germline ends. CDR1 and CDR2 from the germline V gene are MNHNY and SVGAGI (reference sequence). The CDR3 is 14 residues long. The CDR3 reads CASVSTDKEEKLFF. For the CDR3, the DNA is TGTGCCAGCGTGAGCACAGACAAAGAGGAAAAACTGTTTTTT.

In this sample, this clonotype turned up many times. This chain uses TRBV5-1 with TRBJ1-3; D is undetermined. This CDR3 has 13 residues. V lost 2 bases to trimming and J lost 3 bases, with 6 bases between them. Germline assignment: CDR1 SGHRS and CDR2 YFSETQ. The CDR3 DNA reads TGCGCCAGCAGCTTTGGTGGTGGAAACACCATATATTTT. This sequence encodes CASSFGGGNTIYF.

This clonotype was observed many times. The chain has TRBV3-1 and TRBJ2-7; no definite D call. The V gene's germline CDR1 is LGHDT and CDR2 YNNKEL (reference sequence). This CDR3 has 13 residues. The ends were cut back, 4 bases at V and 2 bases at J, with 9 bases in the middle. CDR3 protein: CASSRAATYEQYF. The CDR3 DNA reads as TGTGCCAGCAGCCGGGCAGCCACCTACGAGCAGTACTTC.

This clonotype was seen a few times. This chain links TRBV6-2 or TRBV6-3 with TRBJ1-6, with TRBD1 identical over 12 bases. This CDR3 spans 15 amino acids. Trimming took 2 bases from V and 9 from J; bases not matched to a gene: 2. The germline V gene encodes CDR1 MNHEY and CDR2 SVGEGT. CDR3 sequence: CASSYPGQGASPLHF. The CDR3, as DNA: TGTGCCAGCAGTTACCCGGGACAGGGGGCTTCACCCCTCCACTTT.

This clonotype was found many times. The chain is built from TRBV20-1 and TRBJ2-7; D might be TRBD2 (5 bases). Germline CDR1 and CDR2: DFQATT and SNEGSKA (reference sequence). CDR3 length: 15 residues. The V end was cut by 4 bases, the J end by 4 bases, with 20 bases between. The CDR3 here is CSANKEGLRTYEQYV. The CDR3 coding sequence is TGCAGTGCTAACAAAGAGGGCCTCCGTACGTACGAGCAGTACGTC.

The table lists this clonotype with a few counts. The chain has TRBV5-1 and TRBJ2-5, with a possible D match to TRBD2 (6 bases). V lost 0 bases, J lost 1 base, and 10 bases lay in between. CDR1 and CDR2 (germline): SGHRS, YFSETQ. The CDR3 has 15 residues. CDR3 sequence reads: CASSLGLRGQETQYF. The CDR3 nucleotides are TGCGCCAGCAGCTTGGGGTTGCGGGGCCAAGAGACCCAGTACTTC.

This clonotype was counted ten times or more. The rearrangement links TRBV5-1 to TRBJ2-2, with D maybe TRBD2 (5 bases). The germline V gene encodes CDR1 SGHRS and CDR2 YFSETQ. V was trimmed by 4 bases and J by 0 bases, leaving 10 bases between them. This CDR3 is 15 amino acids long. CDR3 region: CASSEGQANTGELFF. The CDR3 bases are TGCGCCAGCAGCGAGGGTCAGGCGAACACCGGGGAGCTGTTTTTT.

The CDR3, as DNA: TGCGCCAGCAGTATGGGGGGGGCGAGGAGTGAAAAACTGTTTTTT. Encoded protein: CASSMGGARSEKLFF. The rearrangement joins TRBV4-3 to TRBJ1-4; possibly TRBD1 for D (6 bases). The CDR3 length is 15 residues. Trimming left V 6 bases short and J 7 bases short, with 18 bases between. Germline V lookup: CDR1 LGHNA, CDR2 YSLEER.

The sample holds many counts of this clonotype. The gene calls are TRBV9 and TRBJ2-1, with 7 bases lining up with TRBD2. This CDR3 has 14 residues. Germline V gene data show CDR1 as SGDLS and CDR2 as YYNGEE. V shed 0 bases and J 6 bases; nucleotides not matched to a gene: 3. CDR3: CASSVAPSGNEQFF. The DNA for the CDR3 is TGTGCCAGCAGCGTAGCTCCTAGCGGCAATGAGCAGTTCTTC.

This clonotype appeared many times. J is TRBJ2-7 and V is TRBV5-1, with D unresolved. The germline V gene encodes CDR1 SGHRS and CDR2 YFSETQ. The CDR3 is 15 amino acids. With 0 bases removed from V and 5 bases from J, the gap between germline ends came to 15 bases. The CDR3 sequence: CASSLVGLVGNEQYF. CDR3 coding DNA: TGCGCCAGCAGCTTGGTCGGGCTAGTCGGCAACGAGCAGTACTTC.

The rearrangement links TRBV11-3 to TRBJ2-3; 8 nucleotides align to TRBD2. This CDR3 is built from 16 residues. In germline, CDR1 is SGHNT, CDR2 YENEEA. The V gene end was trimmed by 5 bases and the J gene end by 0 bases; junction bases not matched to a gene: 7. The CDR3 loop reads CASSRGGSTSTDTQYF. CDR3 in DNA: TGTGCCAGCAGCCGCGGGGGGTCCACTAGCACAGATACGCAGTATTTT. Supplemented by reference TRBV11-3 and TRBJ2-3, the full variable domain reads EAGVVQSPRYKIIEKKQPVAFWCNPISGHNTLYWYLQNLGQGPELLIRYENEEAVDDSQLPKDRFSAERLKGVDSTLKIQPAELGDSAVYLCASSRGGSTSTDTQYFGPGTRLTVL.

The chain combines TRBV27 with TRBJ1-1; D gene ambiguous. V shed 5 bases and J shed 1 base, with 8 bases lying between them. The CDR3 totals 13 residues. Germline CDR1 and CDR2: MNHEY and SMNVEV (reference sequence). The CDR3 coding sequence is TGTGCCAGCAGTCCCACGGCGAACACTGAAGCTTTCTTT. This encodes CASSPTANTEAFF.

This clonotype occurred many times. The gene calls are TRBV4-3 and TRBJ1-4, with TRBD1 as a possible D gene (6 bases). The V gene lost 4 bases and the J gene lost 8 bases, with 14 bases spanning the gap. The CDR3 runs 14 residues. Germline CDR1 LGHNA, CDR2 YSLEER. CDR3 amino acids: CASSRGGFEEKLFF. CDR3 coding DNA: TGCGCCAGCAGCCGAGGGGGGTTTGAAGAAAAACTGTTTTTT.

This clonotype was detected a few times. This sequence joins TRBV6-1 and TRBJ1-2; weak D call: TRBD1 (5 bases). The CDR3 covers 16 residues. The germline V gene has CDR1 MNHNS and CDR2 SASEGT. Trimming left V 2 bases short and J 0 bases short, with 13 bases between. CDR3 protein: CASSEMVTVANYGYTF. The CDR3, as DNA: TGTGCCAGCAGTGAAATGGTGACAGTCGCTAACTATGGCTACACCTTC.

The chain couples TRBV12-3 or TRBV12-4 to TRBJ1-5; D not resolved. The CDR3 spans 13 residues. V was trimmed by 3 bases and J by 7 bases, leaving 10 bases between them. CDR3 region: CASSLRSHQPQHF. CDR3 nucleotide sequence: TGTGCCAGCAGTTTGCGCAGTCACCAGCCCCAGCATTTT.

At least ten counts were recorded for this clonotype. The chain combines TRBV29-1 with TRBJ1-2, with D perhaps TRBD1 (5 bases). This CDR3 region has 13 residues. With 3 bases removed from V and 4 bases from J, the gap between germline ends came to 12 bases. The V gene's germline CDR1 is SQVTM and CDR2 ANQGSEA. The CDR3 bases are TGCAGCGTTGAGCTGCGGGGCCTCTATGGCTACACCTTC. Its translation: CSVELRGLYGYTF.

This clonotype was observed many times. The chain uses TRBV7-3 and TRBJ2-2, with D maybe TRBD1 (5 bases). CDR1 and CDR2 (germline): SGHTA, FQGTGA. CDR3 size: 15 residues. Trimming pared 3 bases from V and 1 base from J, leaving 9 bases between. The CDR3 sequence: CASSFHGQNTGELFF. The CDR3 nucleotides are TGTGCCAGCAGCTTTCACGGACAGAACACCGGGGAGCTGTTTTTT. The full variable domain, rest sourced from reference TRBV7-3 and TRBJ2-2, is GAGVSQTPSNKVTEKGKYVELRCDPISGHTALYWYRQSLGQGPEFLIYFQGTGAADDSGLPNDRFFAVRPEGSVSTLKIQRTERGDSAVYLCASSFHGQNTGELFFGEGSRLTVL.

This clonotype showed up many times. The V and J genes are TRBV7-2 and TRBJ2-7; the D is unclear. Germline values: CDR1 SGHTA, CDR2 FQGNSA. CDR3 length: 15 residues. Trimming cost V 4 bases and J 2 bases, with 15 bases left between them. CDR3 sequence: CASSSLTGPAYEQYF. In DNA form, the CDR3 reads TGTGCCAGCAGCTCTCTTACCGGACCGGCCTACGAGCAGTACTTC.

This clonotype appeared a few times. The chain carries TRBV29-1 and TRBJ1-5, with 7 bases identical to TRBD1. V lost 1 base to trimming and J lost 5 bases; unmatched junction nucleotides: 2. The CDR3 loop spans 13 amino acids. Germline CDR1 reads SQVTM; CDR2 reads ANQGSEA. CDR3 amino acids: CSVEGQGDQPQHF. The CDR3 bases are TGCAGCGTTGAAGGCCAGGGGGATCAGCCCCAGCATTTT.

This clonotype appeared a few times. The chain carries TRBV12-3 or TRBV12-4 and TRBJ2-7; D may correspond to TRBD1 or TRBD2 (5 bases each). This CDR3 has 13 amino acids. Between the trimmed V and J ends, which lost 6 bases and 5 bases, there was a span of 14 bases. In nucleotides, the CDR3 is TGTGCCAGCAGAAGGGACGGTGTAGACGAGCAGTACTTC. Its protein product is CASRRDGVDEQYF.

This clonotype occurred a few times. The chain is built from TRBV3-1 and TRBJ2-5; TRBD2 is a possible D gene (6 bases). Germline V CDR1 and CDR2: LGHDT, YNNKEL (reference sequence). With 7 bases removed from V and 5 bases from J, the gap between germline ends came to 11 bases. This CDR3 has 12 residues. CDR3 amino acids: CASTARGETQYF. CDR3 bases: TGTGCCAGCACTGCCCGGGGGGAGACCCAGTACTTC.

This clonotype was found a few times. The V call is TRBV6-5, the J call TRBJ1-1, with D unclear. Germline V CDR1 and CDR2: MNHEY, SVGAGI. The CDR3 covers 11 residues. V shed 4 bases and J shed 11 bases, with 11 bases lying between them. CDR3 DNA sequence: TGTGCCAGCAGTTCAACACTCTCGGCTTTCTTT. Residues: CASSSTLSAFF.

The chain uses TRBV5-1 and TRBJ1-1; D is uncertain. The length of the CDR3 is 15 residues. V lost 0 bases to trimming and J lost 3 bases, with 12 bases between them. Germline assignment: CDR1 SGHRS and CDR2 YFSETQ. The CDR3 DNA is TGCGCCAGCAGCTTGGGCTCGTTGACGGACACTGAAGCTTTCTTT. Encoded protein: CASSLGSLTDTEAFF.

This chain links TRBV4-3 with TRBJ2-5; D gene ambiguous. The CDR3 spans 13 residues. Germline lookup yields CDR1 LGHNA and CDR2 YSLEER. Trimming left V 2 bases short and J 2 bases short, with 6 bases between. DNA for the CDR3: TGCGCCAGCAGCCAAAGCAGGCAAGAGACCCAGTACTTC. It specifies CASSQSRQETQYF.

This clonotype was counted at least ten times. The chain has TRBV29-1 and TRBJ1-5, with TRBD1 identical over 9 bases. The CDR3 covers 15 residues. Looked up from germline, CDR1 is SQVTM and CDR2 is ANQGSEA. Trimming at V came to 6 bases and at J to 5 bases, leaving 11 bases not matched to a gene. The CDR3 loop is CSVPSARQGDQPQHF. CDR3 coding DNA: TGCAGCGTCCCATCTGCACGACAGGGGGATCAGCCCCAGCATTTT.